The sample holds one count of the clone carrying this T cell receptor beta chain. The antigen remains unidentified. Treatment reported: some 19 received Ad26.COV2.S at low or high dose, single or two shots; 5 received placebo; per-sample allocation not given. Specimens were obtained on day 63 following the first vaccine or placebo injection. Donor was an adult aged 18-55 years in Boston. Clones were read by immunoSEQ multiplex PCR, and TCRdb kept only the in-frame ones, dropping some. The sample yields roughly 350,000 clones, approximately 90% seen once. Per germline, CDR1 MNHNY and CDR2 SVGAGI (reference sequence). The CDR3 loop spans 15 amino acids. V shed 5 bases, J shed 6 bases, and the junction held 7 bases outside the gene matches. The data belong to a study of Ad26.COV2.S vaccination and SARS-CoV-2 variants. Turning to the study itself: Ad26.COV2.S arm of COV1001 included the donor. Once or twice, 56 days apart, Ad26.COV2.S was delivered intramuscularly.

Whole-study results and caveats: Researchers reported similar non-spike TCR breadth in vaccine and placebo recipients.

Here the sequenced sample was peripheral blood, taken in a trial of Ad26.COV2.S vaccine versus placebo. This clonotype originated in a person between 18 and 60 years old who received the Ad26.COV2.S COVID-19 vaccine or a placebo. The V call is TRBV6-6, the J call TRBJ1-2, with 12 bases lining up with TRBD1. The CDR3 loop reads CASSAPGQGADGYTF. The CDR3 DNA sequence: TGTGCCAGCAGTGCCCCGGGACAGGGGGCTGATGGCTACACCTTC.